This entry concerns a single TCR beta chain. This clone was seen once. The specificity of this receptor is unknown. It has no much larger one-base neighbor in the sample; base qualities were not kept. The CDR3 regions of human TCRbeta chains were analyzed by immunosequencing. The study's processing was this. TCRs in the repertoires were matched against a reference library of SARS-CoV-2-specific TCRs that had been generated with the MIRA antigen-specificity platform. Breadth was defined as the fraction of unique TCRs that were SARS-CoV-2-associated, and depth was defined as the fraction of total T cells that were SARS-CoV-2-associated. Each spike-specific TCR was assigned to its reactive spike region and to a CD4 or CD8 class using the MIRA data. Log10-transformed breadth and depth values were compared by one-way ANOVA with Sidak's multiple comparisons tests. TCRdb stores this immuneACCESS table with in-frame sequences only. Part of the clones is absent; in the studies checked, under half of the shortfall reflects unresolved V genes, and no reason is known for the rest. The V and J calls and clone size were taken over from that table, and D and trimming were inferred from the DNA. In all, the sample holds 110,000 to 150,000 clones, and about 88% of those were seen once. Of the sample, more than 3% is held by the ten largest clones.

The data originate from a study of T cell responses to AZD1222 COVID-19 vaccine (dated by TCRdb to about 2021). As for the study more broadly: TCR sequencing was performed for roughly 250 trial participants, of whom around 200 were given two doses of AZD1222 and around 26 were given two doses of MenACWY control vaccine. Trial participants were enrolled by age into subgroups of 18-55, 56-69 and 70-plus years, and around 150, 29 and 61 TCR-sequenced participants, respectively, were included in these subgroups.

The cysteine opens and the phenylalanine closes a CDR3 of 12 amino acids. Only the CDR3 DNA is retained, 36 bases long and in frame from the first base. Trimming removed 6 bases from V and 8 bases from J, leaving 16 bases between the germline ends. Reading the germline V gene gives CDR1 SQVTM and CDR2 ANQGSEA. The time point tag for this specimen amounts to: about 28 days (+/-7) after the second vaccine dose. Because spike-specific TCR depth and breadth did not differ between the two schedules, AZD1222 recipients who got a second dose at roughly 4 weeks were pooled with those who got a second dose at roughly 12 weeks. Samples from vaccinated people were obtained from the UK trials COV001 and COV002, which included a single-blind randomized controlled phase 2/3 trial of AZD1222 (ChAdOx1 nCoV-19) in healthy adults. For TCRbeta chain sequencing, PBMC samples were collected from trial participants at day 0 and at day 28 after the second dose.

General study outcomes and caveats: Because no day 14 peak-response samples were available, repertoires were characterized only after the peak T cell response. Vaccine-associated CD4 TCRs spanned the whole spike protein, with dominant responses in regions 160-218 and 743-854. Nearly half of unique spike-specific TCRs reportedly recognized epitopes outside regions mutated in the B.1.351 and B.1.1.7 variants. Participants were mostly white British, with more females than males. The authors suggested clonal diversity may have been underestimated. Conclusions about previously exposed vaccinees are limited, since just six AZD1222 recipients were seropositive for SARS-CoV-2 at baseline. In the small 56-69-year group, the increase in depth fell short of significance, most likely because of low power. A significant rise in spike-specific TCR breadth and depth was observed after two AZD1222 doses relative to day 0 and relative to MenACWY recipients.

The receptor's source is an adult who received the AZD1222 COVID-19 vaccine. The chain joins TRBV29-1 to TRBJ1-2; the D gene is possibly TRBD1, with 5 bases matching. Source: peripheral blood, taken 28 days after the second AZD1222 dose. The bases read TGCAGCGTCGAAACAGGTTTTGGGGGCTACACCTTC. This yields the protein CSVETGFGGYTF.